This TCR beta chain was documented in a study of blood T cell repertoires in COVID-19. Study-wide background: The origin of the acute and convalescent COVID-19 samples was the United States, Italy and Spain. From T cells, B-cell-depleted T cells, or PBMCs came the material, which was cDNA or gDNA.

Here immunoSEQ multiplex PCR was the method, and the copy in TCRdb shows in-frame clones only, minus some. The repertoire holds 180,000 or so clones, with 65% to 85% as singletons. The source is an older woman who had recovered from COVID-19. The sequencing sample was made of PBMCs or T cells enriched from blood (not recorded which).

Written as DNA, the CDR3 is TGTGCCAGCAGCTTAGTAACAGGGTCTAGCACAGATACGCAGTATTTT. Translation gives CASSLVTGSSTDTQYF. The chain has TRBV13 and TRBJ2-3; TRBD1 is a possible D gene (6 bases). Trimming shortened V by 1 base and J by 0 bases, and 11 bases separated the two germline ends. Germline loops: CDR1 PRHDT, CDR2 FYEKMQ (reference sequence). CDR3 size: 16 residues.